This entry concerns a single T cell receptor (beta chain). V was pared by 5 bases and J by 7 bases, with 8 bases of the junction left unmatched. CDR3 length: 16 amino acids. Germline V gene data show CDR1 as ENHRY and CDR2 as SYGVKD. In the original processing: Quantification of nucleated cells was approximated via reference gene primer amplification. Here immunoSEQ multiplex PCR was the method, and the copy in TCRdb shows in-frame clones only, minus some. Clone size and the V and J calls come from that table; the DNA yielded D and trimming. This sample has about 150,000 clones, with over 80% found just once. This record belongs to a study of blood T cell repertoires in COVID-19. Study overall: The United States, Italy and Spain were the sources of the acute and convalescent COVID-19 samples. T cells, B-cell-depleted T cells, or PBMCs provided the cDNA or gDNA that served as material.

The sequenced sample consisted of peripheral blood. The rearrangement links TRBV10-3 to TRBJ1-4, with 12 positions matching TRBD1. This receptor was obtained from a man aged 80 or over with acute or convalescent COVID-19. CDR3 protein: CAISSGTGGGSEKLFF. The CDR3, as DNA: TGTGCCATCAGTTCCGGGACAGGGGGCGGGAGTGAAAAACTGTTTTTT.